The T cell receptor (beta chain) described here comes from a study of regulatory T cells in long-lasting Graves disease (dated by TCRdb to about 2021). Looking at the study overall: Persistent Graves' disease was defined as persistently positive TSH receptor autoantibodies together with antithyroid drug treatment for over 5 years. Persistent Graves' disease patients in the clinical cohort had taken antithyroid drugs for around 11 years on average. A total of roughly 35 samples underwent TCR sequencing: approximately 13 from persistent and about 20 from newly diagnosed Graves' disease patients. The study took place in China and was registered as a clinical trial. Persistent Graves' disease patients were compared with newly diagnosed Graves' disease patients by peripheral blood TCR sequencing and RNA sequencing. What the work shows at the level of the full study, not this receptor alone: Only peripheral blood was studied, because thyroid tissue, the primary lesion, was inaccessible. Persistent patients shared more public clonotypes among themselves (2,741) than newly diagnosed patients did (more than 850). Compared with newly diagnosed patients, persistent Graves' disease patients had lower TCR Shannon entropy and fewer highly expanded clones, which suggests clonal expansion. The small sample size was acknowledged by the authors as a limitation that may reduce accuracy. Only the TCR beta chain was sequenced and analyzed. Preferential use of TRBV28, TRBJ1-2 and TRBJ2-5 was observed in persistent disease, whereas TRBV20-1 and TRBJ2-1 were favored in newly diagnosed disease.

A word on this clonotype: Its recognized antigen is unknown. Base qualities are missing; no much larger clone stands one base away.

Via the germline V gene (reference sequence), CDR1 is PRHDT and CDR2 FYEKMQ. The V end gives up 3 bases and the J end 0 bases, leaving 5 bases in the junction not matched to a gene. The CDR3, cysteine through phenylalanine, is 15 amino acids long. Solely the CDR3 DNA is kept, with 45 bases framed from the first base. Interpreted using the paper, the time point label stands for: persistent/refractory GD, antithyroid drugs over 5 years with positive TRAb. For both TCR sequencing and RNA sequencing, RNA was extracted from PBMCs in TRIzol. The diagnosis of Graves' disease followed American Thyroid Association guidelines. The patients came from an endocrinology department in Xi'an, China. From each patient, approximately 9 milliliters of peripheral blood was collected into an EDTA anticoagulant tube. PBMCs were isolated by Ficoll Paque Plus density gradient separation without further T cell sorting. An Agilent 2100 Bioanalyzer and agarose gel were used to check RNA quality, while a NanoDrop 2000 measured RNA concentration.

The library was obtained by multiplex PCR. For sequencing, an Illumina HiSeq 4000 was employed. To build TCR beta libraries, CDR3 regions were amplified by Arm-PCR using iRepertoire HTBI primers. Before sequencing, the PCR products went through gel purification. The authors' analysis ran thus. Gene usage analysis of CDR3 amino acid clonotypes relied on the roughly 60 TRBV and 15 or so TRBJ segments identified across samples. Filtered high-quality paired reads were merged into contigs using COPE and FqMerger. BLAST was used to align contigs to the IMGT TRBV, TRBD and TRBJ reference genes, and CDR3 was defined following IMGT. Clonotypes above 0.1% frequency were classified as highly expanded clones. Repertoire diversity was measured by Shannon entropy, and V-J evenness by the Gini coefficient. Clonotypes shared by more than one individual were considered public. TCRdb reran the public reads through fastp at Q25 and MiXCR, keeping productive beta chains. Entries that share a CDR3 protein sequence are merged under the most common genes and DNA. Clone size and V and J calls follow TCRdb, not the original study. The sample includes more than 300,000 distinct CDR3 sequences, with around a fifth observed a single time. Together, the top ten hold around 30% of the sample.

Sequencing was performed on peripheral blood mononuclear cells (PBMCs), taken when the disease was refractory, from a patient treated with antithyroid drugs. The source of this sequence is a female donor with Graves disease. In this chain, TRBV13 is recombined with TRBJ2-7, with TRBD1 identical over 7 junction bases. CDR3 loop: CASSFRQGDSYEQYF. The nucleotide sequence reads as follows: TGTGCCAGCAGCTTCCGACAGGGAGACTCCTACGAGCAGTACTTC.